This T cell receptor beta chain was identified during a study of response to subunit inactivated influenza vaccine. In regard to this clonotype: Its target is not known.

V was pared by 6 bases and J by 5 bases, with 8 bases between. Germline CDR1 is SGHKS and CDR2 is YYEKEE (reference sequence). The CDR3 contains 11 residues. Findings of the study overall: With each seasonal influenza vaccination, the authors suggested, few new T cells are recruited.

One entry per CDR3 protein, called by TCRdb with MiXCR from the RT-PCR reads. The sample includes about 830,000 distinct CDR3 sequences, 15% to 20% of them seen just once. This TCR derives from a man in his fifties or sixties who received an inactivated influenza vaccine. The sequenced sample was PBMCs from blood, obtained more than 4 days after vaccination. The chain combines TRBV5-5 with TRBJ2-5; D remains unclear. CDR3 DNA: TGTGCCAGCACCCGGCTGGAGACCCAGTACTTC. Residues: CASTRLETQYF.